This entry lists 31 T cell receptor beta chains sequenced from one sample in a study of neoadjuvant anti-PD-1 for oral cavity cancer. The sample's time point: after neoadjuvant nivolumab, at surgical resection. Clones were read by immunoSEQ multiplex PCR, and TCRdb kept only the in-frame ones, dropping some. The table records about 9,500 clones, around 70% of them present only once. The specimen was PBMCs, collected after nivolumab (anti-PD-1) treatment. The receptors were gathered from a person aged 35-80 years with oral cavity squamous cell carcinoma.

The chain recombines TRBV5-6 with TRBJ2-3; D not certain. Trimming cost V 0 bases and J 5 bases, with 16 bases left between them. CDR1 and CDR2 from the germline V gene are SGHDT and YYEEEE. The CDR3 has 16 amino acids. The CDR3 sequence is CASSLAPLRSIDTQYF. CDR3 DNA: TGTGCCAGCAGCTTGGCCCCACTAAGGTCTATAGATACGCAGTATTTT.

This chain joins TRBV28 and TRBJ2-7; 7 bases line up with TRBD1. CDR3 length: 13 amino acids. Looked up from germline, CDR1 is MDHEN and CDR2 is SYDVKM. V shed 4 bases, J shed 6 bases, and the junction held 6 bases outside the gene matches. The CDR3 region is CASSYDRATEQYF. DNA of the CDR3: TGTGCCAGCAGTTACGACAGGGCAACCGAGCAGTACTTC.

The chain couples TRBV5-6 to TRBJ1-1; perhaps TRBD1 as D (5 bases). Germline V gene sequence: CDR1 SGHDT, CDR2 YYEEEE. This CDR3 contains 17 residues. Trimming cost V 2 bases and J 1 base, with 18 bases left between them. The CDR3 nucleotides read TGTGCCAGCAGCTTATACAGGCGGTCAGAAGGGAACACTGAAGCTTTCTTT. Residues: CASSLYRRSEGNTEAFF. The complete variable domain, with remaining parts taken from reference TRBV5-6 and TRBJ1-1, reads DAGVTQSPTHLIKTRGQQVTLRCSPKSGHDTVSWYQQALGQGPQFIFQYYEEEERQRGNFPDRFSGHQFPNYSSELNVNALLLGDSALYLCASSLYRRSEGNTEAFFGQGTRLTVV.

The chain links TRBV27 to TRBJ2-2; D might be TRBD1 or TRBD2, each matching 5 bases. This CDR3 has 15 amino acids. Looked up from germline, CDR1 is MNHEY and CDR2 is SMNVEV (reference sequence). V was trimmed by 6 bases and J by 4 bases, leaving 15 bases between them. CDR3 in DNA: TGTGCCAGCAGCCCCGGGACGGCTGGCACCGGGGAGCTGTTTTTT. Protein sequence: CASSPGTAGTGELFF.

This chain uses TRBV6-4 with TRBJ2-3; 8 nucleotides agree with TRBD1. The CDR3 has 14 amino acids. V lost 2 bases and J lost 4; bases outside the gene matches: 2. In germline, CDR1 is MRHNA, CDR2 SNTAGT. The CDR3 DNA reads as TGTGCCAGCAGTGACACAGGGGGATCAGATACGCAGTATTTT. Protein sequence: CASSDTGGSDTQYF.

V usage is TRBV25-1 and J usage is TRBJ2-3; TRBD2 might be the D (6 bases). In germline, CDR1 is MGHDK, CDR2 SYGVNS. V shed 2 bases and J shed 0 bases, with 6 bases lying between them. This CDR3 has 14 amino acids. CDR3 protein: CASSELASTDTQYF. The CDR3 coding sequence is TGTGCCAGCAGTGAACTAGCGAGCACAGATACGCAGTATTTT.

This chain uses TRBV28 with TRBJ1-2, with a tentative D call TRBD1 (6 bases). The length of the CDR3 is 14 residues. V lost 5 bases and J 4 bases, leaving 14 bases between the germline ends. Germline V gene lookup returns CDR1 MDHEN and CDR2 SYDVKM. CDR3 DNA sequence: TGTGCCAGCAGTGTCAGGGGCAAGGGCTATGGCTACACCTTC. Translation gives CASSVRGKGYGYTF.

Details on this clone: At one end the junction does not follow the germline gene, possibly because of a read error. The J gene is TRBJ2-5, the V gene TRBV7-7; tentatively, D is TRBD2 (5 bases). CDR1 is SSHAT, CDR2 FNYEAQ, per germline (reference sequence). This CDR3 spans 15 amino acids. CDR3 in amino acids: CASSLAPHLQETQYF. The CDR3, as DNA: TGTGCTAGCAGCTTAGCGCCACACCTCCAAGAGACCCAGTACTTC.

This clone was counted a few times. The DNA for the CDR3 is TGTGCCAGCAGGGTCCCTGGAAACACCATATATTTT. Translation: CASRVPGNTIYF. The chain uses TRBV2 and TRBJ1-3, with D hard to call. The CDR3 is 12 residues long. V lost 6 bases, J lost 2 bases, and 5 bases lay in between. CDR1 and CDR2 from the germline V gene are SNHLY and FYNNEI. The variable domain in full, with the rest retrieved from reference TRBV2 and TRBJ1-3, is EPEVTQTPSHQVTQMGQEVILRCVPISNHLYFYWYRQILGQKVEFLVSFYNNEISEKSEIFDDQFSVERPDGSNFTLKIRSTKLEDSAMYFCASRVPGNTIYFGEGSWLTVV.

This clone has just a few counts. The CDR3 is CASSLEGIYGYTF. CDR3 coding DNA: TGCGCCAGCAGCTTGGAGGGGATCTATGGCTACACCTTC. The chain combines TRBV5-1 with TRBJ1-2; possible D gene TRBD1, 5 bases. Trimming removed 0 bases from V and 4 bases from J, with 7 bases in between. The V gene's germline CDR1 is SGHRS and CDR2 YFSETQ. CDR3 length: 13 residues. The whole variable domain, filled in from reference TRBV5-1 and TRBJ1-2, reads KAGVTQTPRYLIKTRGQQVTLSCSPISGHRSVSWYQQTPGQGLQFLFEYFSETQRNKGNFPGRFSGRQFSNSRSEMNVSTLELGDSALYLCASSLEGIYGYTFGSGTRLTVV.

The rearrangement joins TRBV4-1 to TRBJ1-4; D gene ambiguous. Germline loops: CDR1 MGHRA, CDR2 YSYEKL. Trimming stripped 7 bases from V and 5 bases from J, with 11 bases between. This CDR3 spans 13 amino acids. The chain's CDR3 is CASKPPGNEKLFF. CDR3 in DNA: TGCGCCAGCAAGCCCCCAGGCAATGAAAAACTGTTTTTT.

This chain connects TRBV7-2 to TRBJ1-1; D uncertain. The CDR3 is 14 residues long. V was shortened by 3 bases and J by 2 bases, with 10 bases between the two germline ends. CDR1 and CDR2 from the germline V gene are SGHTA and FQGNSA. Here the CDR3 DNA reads TGTGCCAGCAGCTTGGTGGCCGCCAACACTGAAGCTTTCTTT. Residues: CASSLVAANTEAFF.

In DNA, the CDR3 is TGTGCCAGCAGTTTCACCGGGGGGGCGTCCAATCAGCCCCAGCATTTT. As protein: CASSFTGGASNQPQHF. The gene calls are TRBV28 and TRBJ1-5; D is perhaps TRBD1 (6 bases). Germline V CDR1 and CDR2: MDHEN, SYDVKM. This CDR3 contains 16 residues. Trimming left V 3 bases short and J 3 bases short, with 15 bases between.

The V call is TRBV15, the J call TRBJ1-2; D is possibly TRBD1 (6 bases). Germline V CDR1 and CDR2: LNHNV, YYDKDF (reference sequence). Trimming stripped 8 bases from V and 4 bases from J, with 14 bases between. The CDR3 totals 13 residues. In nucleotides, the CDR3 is TGTGCCACCCTACAGGGCTCCTTCTATGGCTACACCTTC. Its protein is CATLQGSFYGYTF.

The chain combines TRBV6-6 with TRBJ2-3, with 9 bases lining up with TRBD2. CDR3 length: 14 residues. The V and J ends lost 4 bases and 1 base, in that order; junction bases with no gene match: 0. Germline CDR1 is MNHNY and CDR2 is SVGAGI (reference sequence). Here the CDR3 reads CASSSSGGTDTQYF. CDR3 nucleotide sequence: TGTGCCAGCAGTTCTAGCGGGGGCACAGATACGCAGTATTTT.

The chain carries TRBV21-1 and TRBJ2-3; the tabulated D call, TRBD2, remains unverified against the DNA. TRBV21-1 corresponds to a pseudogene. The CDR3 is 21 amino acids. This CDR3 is CASSKAHGSSGDLYSTDTQYF. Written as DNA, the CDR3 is TGTGCCAGCAGCAAAGCGCACGGTAGTAGCGGGGACCTATATAGCACAGATACGCAGTATTTT.

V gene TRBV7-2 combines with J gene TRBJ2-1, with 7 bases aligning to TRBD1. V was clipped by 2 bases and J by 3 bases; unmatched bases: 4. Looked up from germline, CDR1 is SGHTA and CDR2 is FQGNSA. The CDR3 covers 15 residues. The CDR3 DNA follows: TGTGCCAGCAGCTTACGACAGGGTATCTACAATGAGCAGTTCTTC. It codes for CASSLRQGIYNEQFF.

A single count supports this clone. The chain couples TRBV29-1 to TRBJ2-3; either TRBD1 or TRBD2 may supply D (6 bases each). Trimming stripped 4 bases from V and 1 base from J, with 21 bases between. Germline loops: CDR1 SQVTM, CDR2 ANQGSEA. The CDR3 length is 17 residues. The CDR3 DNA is TGCAGCGTTGGGGGGGCAGCAGACGGAGGCGGCACAGATACGCAGTATTTT. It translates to CSVGGAADGGGTDTQYF.

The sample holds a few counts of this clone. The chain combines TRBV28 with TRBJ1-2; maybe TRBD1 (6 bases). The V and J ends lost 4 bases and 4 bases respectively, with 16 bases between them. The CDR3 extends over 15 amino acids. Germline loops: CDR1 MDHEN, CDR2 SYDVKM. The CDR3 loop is CASSSGDTGTYGYTF. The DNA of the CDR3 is TGTGCCAGCAGTTCCGGGGACACAGGGACCTATGGCTACACCTTC.

This chain's CDR3 is CASSFVWNTEAFF. The CDR3 coding sequence is TGTGCCAGCAGCTTCGTTTGGAACACTGAAGCTTTCTTT. This chain links TRBV5-5 with TRBJ1-1; unclear D gene. The germline gives CDR1 SGHKS, CDR2 YYEKEE (reference sequence). Trimming removed 2 bases at V and 1 base at J, with 6 bases between. The CDR3 covers 13 residues. The whole variable domain, remainder taken from reference TRBV5-5 and TRBJ1-1, is DAGVTQSPTHLIKTRGQQVTLRCSPISGHKSVSWYQQVLGQGPQFIFQYYEKEERGRGNFPDRFSARQFPNYSSELNVNALLLGDSALYLCASSFVWNTEAFFGQGTRLTVV.

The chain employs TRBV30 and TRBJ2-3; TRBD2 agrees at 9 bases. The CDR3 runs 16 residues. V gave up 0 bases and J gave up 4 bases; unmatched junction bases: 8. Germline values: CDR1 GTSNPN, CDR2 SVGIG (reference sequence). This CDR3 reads CAWSVSLAGIADTQYF. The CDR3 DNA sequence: TGTGCCTGGAGTGTAAGCCTAGCGGGAATCGCAGATACGCAGTATTTT.

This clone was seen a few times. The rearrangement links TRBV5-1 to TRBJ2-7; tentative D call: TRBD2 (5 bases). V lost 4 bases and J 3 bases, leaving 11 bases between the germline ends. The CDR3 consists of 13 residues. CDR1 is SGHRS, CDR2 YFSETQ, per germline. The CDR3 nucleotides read TGCGCCAGCAGCCACGGAGGAGGCTACGAGCAGTACTTC. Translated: CASSHGGGYEQYF.

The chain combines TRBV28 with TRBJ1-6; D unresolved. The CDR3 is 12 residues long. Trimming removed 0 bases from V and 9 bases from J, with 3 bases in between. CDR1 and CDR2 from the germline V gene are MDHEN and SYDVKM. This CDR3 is CASSLWTSPLHF. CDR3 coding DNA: TGTGCCAGCAGTTTATGGACTTCACCCCTCCACTTT.

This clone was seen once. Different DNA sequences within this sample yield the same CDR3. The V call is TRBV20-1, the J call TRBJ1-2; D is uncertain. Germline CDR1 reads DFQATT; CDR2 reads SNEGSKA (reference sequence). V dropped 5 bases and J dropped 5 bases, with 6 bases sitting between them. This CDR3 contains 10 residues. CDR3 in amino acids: CSAFQYGYTF. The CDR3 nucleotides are TGCAGTGCTTTTCAGTATGGCTACACCTTC.

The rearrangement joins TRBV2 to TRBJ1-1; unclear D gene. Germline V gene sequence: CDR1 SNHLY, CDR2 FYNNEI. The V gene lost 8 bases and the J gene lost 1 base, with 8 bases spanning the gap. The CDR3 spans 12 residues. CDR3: CASGPRNTEAFF. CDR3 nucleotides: TGTGCCAGCGGCCCGAGGAACACTGAAGCTTTCTTT. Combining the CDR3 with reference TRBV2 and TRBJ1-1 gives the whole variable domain EPEVTQTPSHQVTQMGQEVILRCVPISNHLYFYWYRQILGQKVEFLVSFYNNEISEKSEIFDDQFSVERPDGSNFTLKIRSTKLEDSAMYFCASGPRNTEAFFGQGTRLTVV.

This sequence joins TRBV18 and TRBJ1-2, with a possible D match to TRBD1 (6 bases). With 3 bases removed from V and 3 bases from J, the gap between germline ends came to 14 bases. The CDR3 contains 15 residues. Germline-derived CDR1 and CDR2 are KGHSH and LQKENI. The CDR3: CASSPIGQSDYGYTF. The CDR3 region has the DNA TGTGCCAGCTCACCGATTGGACAGTCTGACTATGGCTACACCTTC.

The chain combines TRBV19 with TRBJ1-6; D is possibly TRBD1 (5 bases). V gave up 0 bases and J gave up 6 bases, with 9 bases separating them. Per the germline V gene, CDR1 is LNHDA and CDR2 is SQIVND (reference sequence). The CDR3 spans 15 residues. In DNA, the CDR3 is TGTGCCAGTAGTATAGATCTCGGGGCTAATTCACCCCTCCACTTT. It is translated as CASSIDLGANSPLHF.

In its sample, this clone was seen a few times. CDR3 region: CAISDMYEQYF. In DNA, the CDR3 is TGTGCCATCAGCGACATGTACGAGCAGTACTTC. The chain has TRBV10-3 and TRBJ2-7, with D uncertain. CDR1 and CDR2 (germline): ENHRY, SYGVKD. The V and J ends lost 6 bases and 4 bases respectively, with 7 bases between them. The CDR3 contains 11 residues.

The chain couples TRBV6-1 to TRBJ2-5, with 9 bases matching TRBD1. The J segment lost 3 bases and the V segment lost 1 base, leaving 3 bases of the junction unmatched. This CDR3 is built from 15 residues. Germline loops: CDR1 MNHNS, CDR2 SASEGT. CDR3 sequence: CASSEDRGRKETQYF. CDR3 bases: TGTGCCAGCAGTGAAGACAGGGGGCGGAAAGAGACCCAGTACTTC.

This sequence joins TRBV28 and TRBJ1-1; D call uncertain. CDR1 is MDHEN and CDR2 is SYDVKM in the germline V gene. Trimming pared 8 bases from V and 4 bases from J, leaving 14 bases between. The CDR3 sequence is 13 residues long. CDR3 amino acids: CASSRLVATEAFF. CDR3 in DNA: TGTGCCAGCTCCCGCCTTGTGGCCACTGAAGCTTTCTTT.

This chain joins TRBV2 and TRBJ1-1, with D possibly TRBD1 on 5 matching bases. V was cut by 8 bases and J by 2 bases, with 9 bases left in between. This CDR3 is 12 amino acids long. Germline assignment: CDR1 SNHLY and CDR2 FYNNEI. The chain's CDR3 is CASRGDNTEAFF. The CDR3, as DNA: TGTGCCAGCCGAGGGGACAACACTGAAGCTTTCTTT.